This TCR beta chain stems from a study of shared clonotypes between healthy human individuals. Study-level information: Used for every donor were three CD4 naive, three CD4 memory, two CD8 naive and one CD8 memory plate.

Clones were sequenced by immunoSEQ multiplex PCR, and TCRdb holds only the in-frame ones, with some missing. The table includes more than 1.2 million clones, just under 99% detected once. Of note for this clone: Antigen: not known.

The study, taken as a whole, reports: A generally larger estimated richness was seen in naive subsets than in memory subsets.

This clonotype was sampled from a man aged 30 to 39 in good health. Sequencing was carried out using naive CD4+ T cells sorted from blood. As to subset: CD45RA+ positively selected.

CDR3: CASSSPPAGVYNEQFF. The CDR3 nucleotides read TGTGCCAGCAGCTCCCCCCCAGCGGGAGTATACAATGAGCAGTTCTTC. The rearrangement links TRBV5-4 to TRBJ2-1, with 8 bases fitting TRBD2. The CDR3 covers 16 residues. Germline V lookup: CDR1 SGHNT, CDR2 YYREEE (reference sequence). J lost 4 bases, V lost 3 bases, and 9 bases had no gene match.